This record looks at one T cell receptor (beta chain) sequence and its context. Roughly 200 ng DNA, tens of thousands of T cell genomes, went into each sorted-subset replicate PCR. Profiling relied on immunoSEQ multiplex PCR, and the TCRdb table lists in-frame clones only, not all of them. The top ten hold approximately 1% of the sample, which has some 1.5 million clones, roughly 95% seen once. The germline gives CDR1 MNHNY, CDR2 SVGAGI (reference sequence). Trimming removed 11 bases at V and 0 bases at J, with 13 bases between. The CDR3 length is 13 residues. The data belong to a study of shared clonotypes between healthy human individuals.

Specimen: naive CD4+ T cells sorted from blood. Subset in this sample: CD45RA+ positively selected. The TCR originated in a man aged 30 to 45 in good health. This chain links TRBV6-6 with TRBJ2-5; a possible D gene is TRBD1 (5 bases). In DNA, the CDR3 is TGTGCCGGGGCCAGGACGTACCAAGAGACCCAGTACTTC. It is translated as CAGARTYQETQYF.